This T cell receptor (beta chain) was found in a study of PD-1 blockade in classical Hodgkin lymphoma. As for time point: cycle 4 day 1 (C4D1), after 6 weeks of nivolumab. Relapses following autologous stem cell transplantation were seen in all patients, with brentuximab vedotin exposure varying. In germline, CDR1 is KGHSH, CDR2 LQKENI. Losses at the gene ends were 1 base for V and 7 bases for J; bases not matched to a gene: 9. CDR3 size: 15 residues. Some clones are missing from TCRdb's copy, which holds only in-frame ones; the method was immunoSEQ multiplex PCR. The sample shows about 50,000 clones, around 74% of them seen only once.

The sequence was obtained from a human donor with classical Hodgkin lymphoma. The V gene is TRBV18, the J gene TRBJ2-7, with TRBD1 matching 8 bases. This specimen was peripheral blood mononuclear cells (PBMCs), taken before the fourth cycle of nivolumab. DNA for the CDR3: TGTGCCAGCTCACCACTGGACAGGGACGGGGAGGAGCAGTACTTC. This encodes CASSPLDRDGEEQYF.